This T cell receptor (beta chain) emerged from a study of response to subunit inactivated influenza vaccine. Germline V gene lookup returns CDR1 LGHNA and CDR2 YNFKEQ. With 0 bases clipped from V and 4 bases from J, the junction kept 0 bases outside the gene matches. This CDR3 is built from 15 residues. MiXCR, run by TCRdb on the RT-PCR reads, gives a single entry per CDR3 protein. The sample carries about 520,000 distinct CDR3 sequences, less than 30% recorded once. The study's findings and limits: There was a suggestion from the authors that each seasonal influenza vaccination recruits few new T cells.

For this clonotype: Its antigen remains unidentified.

This specimen consisted of CD4+ T cells sorted from PBMCs, obtained about 5 days after vaccination. This chain connects TRBV4-2 to TRBJ2-3; 11 bases are a match to TRBD2. This receptor was obtained from a man aged 50 or older who received an inactivated influenza vaccine. CDR3 amino acids: CASSQELAGADTQYF. Here the CDR3 DNA reads TGTGCCAGCAGCCAAGAACTAGCGGGAGCAGATACGCAGTATTTT.